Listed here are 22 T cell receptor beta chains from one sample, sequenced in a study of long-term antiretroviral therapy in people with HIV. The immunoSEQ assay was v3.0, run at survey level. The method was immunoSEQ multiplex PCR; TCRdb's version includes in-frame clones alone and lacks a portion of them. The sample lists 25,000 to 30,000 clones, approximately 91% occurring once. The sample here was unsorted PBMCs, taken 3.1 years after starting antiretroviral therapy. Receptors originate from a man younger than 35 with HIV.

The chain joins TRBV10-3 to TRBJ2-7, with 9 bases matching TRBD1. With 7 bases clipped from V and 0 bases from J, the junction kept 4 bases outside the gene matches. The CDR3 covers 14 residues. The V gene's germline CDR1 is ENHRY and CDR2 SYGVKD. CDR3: CAITRDRDSYEQYF. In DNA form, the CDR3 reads TGTGCCATCACCCGGGACAGGGACTCCTACGAGCAGTACTTC.

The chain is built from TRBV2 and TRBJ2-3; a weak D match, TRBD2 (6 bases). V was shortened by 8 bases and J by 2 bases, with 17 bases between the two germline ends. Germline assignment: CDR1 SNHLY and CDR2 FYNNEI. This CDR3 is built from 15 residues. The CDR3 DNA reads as TGTGCCAGCCTTCACCGCGGGGACGTCACAGATACGCAGTATTTT. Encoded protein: CASLHRGDVTDTQYF.

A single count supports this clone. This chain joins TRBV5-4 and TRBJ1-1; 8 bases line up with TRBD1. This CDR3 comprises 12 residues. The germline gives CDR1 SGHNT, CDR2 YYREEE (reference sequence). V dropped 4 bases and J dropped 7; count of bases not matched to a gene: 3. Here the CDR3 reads CASSRTGIEAFF. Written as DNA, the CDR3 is TGTGCCAGCAGCCGGACAGGGATTGAAGCTTTCTTT.

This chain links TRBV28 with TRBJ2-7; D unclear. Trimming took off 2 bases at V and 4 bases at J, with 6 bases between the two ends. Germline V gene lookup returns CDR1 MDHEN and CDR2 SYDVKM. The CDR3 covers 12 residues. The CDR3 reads CASSLNGYEQYF. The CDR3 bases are TGTGCCAGCAGTTTAAACGGTTACGAGCAGTACTTC.

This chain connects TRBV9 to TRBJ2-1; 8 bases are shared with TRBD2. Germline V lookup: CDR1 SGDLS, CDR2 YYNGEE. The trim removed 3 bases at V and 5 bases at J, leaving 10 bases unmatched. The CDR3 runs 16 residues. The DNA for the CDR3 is TGTGCCAGCAGCGCGCCCCAGACTAGCGCAAACAATGAGCAGTTCTTC. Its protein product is CASSAPQTSANNEQFF.

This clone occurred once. In nucleotides, the CDR3 is TGCGCCAGCAGCCAAGAAGGAAGTTATAGCAATCAGCCCCAGCATTTT. Its protein product is CASSQEGSYSNQPQHF. The J gene is TRBJ1-5, the V gene TRBV4-1; D gene uncertain. CDR1 is MGHRA, CDR2 YSYEKL, per germline. The CDR3 covers 16 residues. The V gene lost 0 bases and the J gene lost 0 bases, with 9 bases spanning the gap.

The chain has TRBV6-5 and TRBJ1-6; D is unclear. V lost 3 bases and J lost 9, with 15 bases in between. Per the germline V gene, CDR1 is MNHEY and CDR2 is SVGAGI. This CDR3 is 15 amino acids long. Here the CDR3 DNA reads TGTGCCAGCAGTTATGCCACCGAGAATGCTTCACCCCTCCACTTT. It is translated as CASSYATENASPLHF.

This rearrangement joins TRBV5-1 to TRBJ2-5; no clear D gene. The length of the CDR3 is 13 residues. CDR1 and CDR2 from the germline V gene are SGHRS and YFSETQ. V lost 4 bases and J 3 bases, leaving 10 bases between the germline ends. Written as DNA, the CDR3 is TGCGCCAGCAGCGGAAACTTGGAAGAGACCCAGTACTTC. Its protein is CASSGNLEETQYF.

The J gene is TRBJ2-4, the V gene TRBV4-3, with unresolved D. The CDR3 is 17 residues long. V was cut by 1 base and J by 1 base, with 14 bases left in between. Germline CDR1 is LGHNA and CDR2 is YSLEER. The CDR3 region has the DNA TGCGCCAGCAGCCAAGTATTGGGTGCTTGGGCCAAAAACATTCAGTACTTC. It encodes CASSQVLGAWAKNIQYF.

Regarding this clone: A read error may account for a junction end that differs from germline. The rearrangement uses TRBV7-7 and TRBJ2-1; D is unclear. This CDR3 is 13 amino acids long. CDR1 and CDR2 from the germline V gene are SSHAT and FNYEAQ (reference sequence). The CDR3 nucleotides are TGTGCTAGCAGCTTAGAGCAGTTCAATGAGCAGTTCTTC. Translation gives CASSLEQFNEQFF. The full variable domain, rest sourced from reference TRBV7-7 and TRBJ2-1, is GAGVSQSPRYKVTKRGQDVTLRCDPISSHATLYWYQQALGQGPEFLTYFNYEAQPDKSGLPSDRFSAERPEGSISTLTIQRTEQRDSAMYRCASSLEQFNEQFFGPGTRLTVL.

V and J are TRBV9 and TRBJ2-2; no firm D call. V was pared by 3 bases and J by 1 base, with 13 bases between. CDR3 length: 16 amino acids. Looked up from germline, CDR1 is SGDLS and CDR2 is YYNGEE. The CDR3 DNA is TGTGCCAGCAGCGCTCGGTTGGAACAGAACACCGGGGAGCTGTTTTTT. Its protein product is CASSARLEQNTGELFF.

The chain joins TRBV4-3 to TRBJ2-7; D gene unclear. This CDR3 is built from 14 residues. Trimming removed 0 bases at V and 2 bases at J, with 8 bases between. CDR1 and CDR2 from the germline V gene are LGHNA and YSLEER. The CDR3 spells CASSQESQAYEQYF. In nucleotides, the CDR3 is TGCGCCAGCAGCCAAGAGTCGCAGGCCTACGAGCAGTACTTC.

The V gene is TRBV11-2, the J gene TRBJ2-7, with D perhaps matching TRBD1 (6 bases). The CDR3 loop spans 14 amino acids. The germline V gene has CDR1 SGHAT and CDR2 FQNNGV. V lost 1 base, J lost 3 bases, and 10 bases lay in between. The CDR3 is CASSLVGTIYEQYF. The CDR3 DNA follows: TGTGCCAGCAGCTTAGTGGGGACAATCTACGAGCAGTACTTC.

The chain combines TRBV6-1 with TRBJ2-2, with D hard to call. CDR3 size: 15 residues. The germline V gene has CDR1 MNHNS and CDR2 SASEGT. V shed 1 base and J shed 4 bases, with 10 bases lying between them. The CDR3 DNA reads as TGTGCCAGCAGTGAAGTCATGGGCGTCACCGGGGAGCTGTTTTTT. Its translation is CASSEVMGVTGELFF.

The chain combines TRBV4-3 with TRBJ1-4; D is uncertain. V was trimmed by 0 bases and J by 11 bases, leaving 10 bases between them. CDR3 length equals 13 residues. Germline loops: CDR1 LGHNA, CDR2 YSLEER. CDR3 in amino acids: CASSQEDGRKLFF. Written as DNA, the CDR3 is TGCGCCAGCAGCCAAGAAGATGGACGGAAACTGTTTTTT.

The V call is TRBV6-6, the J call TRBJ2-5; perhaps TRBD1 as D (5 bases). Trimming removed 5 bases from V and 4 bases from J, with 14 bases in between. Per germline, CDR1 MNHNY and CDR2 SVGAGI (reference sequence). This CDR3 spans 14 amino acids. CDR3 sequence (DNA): TGTGCCAGCAGTAGTCGGCAGGGCGGAGAGACCCAGTACTTC. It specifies CASSSRQGGETQYF.

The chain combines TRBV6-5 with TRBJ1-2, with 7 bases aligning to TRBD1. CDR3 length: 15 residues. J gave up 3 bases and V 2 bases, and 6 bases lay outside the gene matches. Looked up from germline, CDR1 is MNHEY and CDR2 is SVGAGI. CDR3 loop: CASSYVTGTDYGYTF. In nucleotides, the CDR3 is TGTGCCAGCAGTTACGTCACCGGGACAGACTATGGCTACACCTTC.

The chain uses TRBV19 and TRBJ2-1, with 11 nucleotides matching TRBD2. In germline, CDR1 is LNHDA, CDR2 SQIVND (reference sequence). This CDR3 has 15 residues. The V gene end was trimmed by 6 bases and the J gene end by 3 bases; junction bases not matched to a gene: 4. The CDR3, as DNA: TGTGCCAGTAGCCCGGGACTAGCGGTCTACAATGAGCAGTTCTTC. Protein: CASSPGLAVYNEQFF.

This CDR3 is CARQGTHLGNQPQHF. CDR3 coding DNA: TGTGCCAGGCAGGGGACCCACCTCGGCAATCAGCCCCAGCATTTT. The chain joins TRBV9 to TRBJ1-5; perhaps TRBD1 as D (6 bases). The germline V gene has CDR1 SGDLS and CDR2 YYNGEE. With 8 bases removed from V and 2 bases from J, the gap between germline ends came to 17 bases. The CDR3 is 15 residues long.

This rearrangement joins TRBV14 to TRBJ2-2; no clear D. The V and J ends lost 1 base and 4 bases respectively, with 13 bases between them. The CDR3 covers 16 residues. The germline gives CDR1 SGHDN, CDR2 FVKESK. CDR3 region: CASSQGPYGGTGELFF. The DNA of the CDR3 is TGTGCCAGCAGCCAAGGTCCGTATGGTGGCACCGGGGAGCTGTTTTTT.

CDR3 region: CASSANADLGGTEAFF. CDR3 DNA: TGTGCCAGCAGTGCAAATGCGGACCTAGGTGGCACTGAAGCTTTCTTT. The rearrangement joins TRBV2 to TRBJ1-1; D gene ambiguous. Trimming took off 4 bases at V and 4 bases at J, with 19 bases between the two ends. This CDR3 has 16 amino acids. Germline lookup yields CDR1 SNHLY and CDR2 FYNNEI.

CDR3 protein: CASSPGTGNTEAFF. As DNA, the CDR3 is TGTGCCAGCTCACCGGGGACAGGGAACACTGAAGCTTTCTTT. This chain uses TRBV18 with TRBJ1-1; 8 nucleotides line up with TRBD1. V lost 3 bases and J lost 1; bases outside the gene matches: 1. The CDR3 loop spans 14 amino acids. From germline, CDR1 is KGHSH and CDR2 LQKENI.